The 14 T cell receptor beta chains given below trace back to one sample, sequenced in a study of T cell repertoires in cytomegalovirus infection. TCRdb independently ran MiXCR on the reads; one entry per CDR3 protein. This sample has about 440,000 distinct CDR3 sequences, with approximately 31% found just once. The sample comprised PBMCs. Source of these receptors: a human donor in good health (CMV status not recorded). Some clones in this sample may be carry-over from other donors' samples.

This clonotype was observed a single time. A much larger clonotype is one base distant, so this may be a read error. The rearrangement uses TRBV7-8 and TRBJ2-7; TRBD2 aligns across 11 bases. Germline lookup yields CDR1 SGHVS and CDR2 FQNEAQ. Trimming cost V 4 bases and J 2 bases; bases outside gene matches: 13. CDR3 size: 18 residues. The CDR3 sequence is CASSSLVASGGTTYEQYF. The CDR3 bases are TGTGCCAGCAGCTCATTGGTGGCTAGCGGGGGGACAACCTACGAGCAGTACTTC.

On this clonotype: This could be a read error, since a much larger clone is one nucleotide away. This CDR3 is missing its conserved last phenylalanine or tryptophan, likely due to a read error. The CDR3 reads CASSLAQWTANTEAFL. In DNA form, the CDR3 reads TGTGCCAGCAGCTTAGCGCAGTGGACAGCGAACACTGAAGCTTTCTTG. V usage is TRBV7-8 and J usage is TRBJ1-1, with a weak D call TRBD1 (6 bases). V was shortened by 0 bases and J by 1 base, with 12 bases between the two germline ends. Germline CDR1 reads SGHVS; CDR2 reads FQNEAQ. The CDR3 has 16 residues.

This clonotype was recorded many times. This chain uses TRBV11-2 with TRBJ1-3; D may be TRBD1 (6 bases). V lost 5 bases, J lost 4 bases, and 12 bases lay in between. The CDR3 length is 14 residues. CDR1 is SGHAT, CDR2 FQNNGV, per germline. CDR3 protein: CASSPAGAGNTIYF. The DNA for the CDR3 is TGTGCCAGCAGCCCCGCAGGGGCCGGAAACACCATATATTTT.

As for this clonotype: A much larger clone is a single base away; this may be a read error. The chain recombines TRBV7-2 with TRBJ2-3; 7 nucleotides agree with TRBD2. Germline CDR1 is SGHTA and CDR2 is FQGNSA. The CDR3 consists of 16 residues. DNA for the CDR3: TGTGCCAGCCGCTTTGGGGCGGGGGTGGGTTCAGATACGCAGTATTTT. The encoded protein is CASRFGAGVGSDTQYF.

This clonotype was counted only a few times. V gene TRBV20-1 combines with J gene TRBJ2-3; tentatively, D is TRBD1 or TRBD2 (5 bases each). With 8 bases removed from V and 2 bases from J, the gap between germline ends came to 20 bases. The CDR3 is made up of 15 amino acids. CDR1 DFQATT and CDR2 SNEGSKA come from the germline V gene (reference sequence). Here the CDR3 reads CSPQGFASITDTQYF. CDR3 bases: TGCAGTCCTCAGGGTTTCGCTAGCATCACAGATACGCAGTATTTT.

The count of this clonotype is one. This chain joins TRBV3-1 and TRBJ2-2, with a tentative D call TRBD2 (6 bases). Germline V gene sequence: CDR1 LGHDT, CDR2 YNNKEL (reference sequence). Trimming removed 4 bases from V and 3 bases from J, with 12 bases in between. The CDR3 sequence is 15 residues long. The CDR3 here is CASSLPGGYTGELFF. DNA for the CDR3: TGTGCCAGCAGCCTTCCTGGGGGGTACACCGGGGAGCTGTTTTTT. Filled out from reference TRBV3-1 and TRBJ2-2, the complete variable domain reads DTAVSQTPKYLVTQMGNDKSIKCEQNLGHDTMYWYKQDSKKFLKIMFSYNNKELIINETVPNRFSPKSPDKAHLNLHINSLELGDSAVYFCASSLPGGYTGELFFGEGSRLTVL.

In this sample, this clonotype turned up many times. The chain recombines TRBV7-2 with TRBJ2-3; possibly TRBD2 for D (6 bases). This CDR3 region has 15 residues. Germline CDR1 reads SGHTA; CDR2 reads FQGNSA. Trimming cost V 2 bases and J 2 bases, with 11 bases left between them. The CDR3 DNA reads TGTGCCAGCAGCTTAACTAGCACCCCCACAGATACGCAGTATTTT. This sequence encodes CASSLTSTPTDTQYF.

The chain is built from TRBV6-5 and TRBJ1-1; D is undetermined. The ends were cut back, 11 bases at V and 4 bases at J, with 11 bases in the middle. The CDR3 contains 11 residues. The germline V gene encodes CDR1 MNHEY and CDR2 SVGAGI. In nucleotides, the CDR3 is TGTGCCTCTCACACCGGCACTGAAGCTTTCTTT. This translates into CASHTGTEAFF.

The rearrangement joins TRBV5-1 to TRBJ2-1; D not certain. Between the trimmed V and J ends, which lost 5 bases and 5 bases, there was a span of 17 bases. The CDR3 is made up of 15 amino acids. Germline V gives CDR1 SGHRS, CDR2 YFSETQ. The CDR3 bases are TGCGCCAGCAGTTCCCGGGCCGAAGCCAACAATGAGCAGTTCTTC. Its protein is CASSSRAEANNEQFF.

CDR3 coding DNA: TGTGCCAGCAGCTTAGAATTGGCGAGACAGGGGGAATTCGGCTACACCTTC. Residues: CASSLELARQGEFGYTF. The gene calls are TRBV7-2 and TRBJ1-2, with 9 bases identical to TRBD1. The V gene end was trimmed by 1 base and the J gene end by 8 bases; junction bases not matched to a gene: 14. CDR1 and CDR2 (germline): SGHTA, FQGNSA. The CDR3 runs 17 residues.

This chain joins TRBV20-1 and TRBJ2-7, with TRBD1 as a possible D gene (6 bases). Germline assignment: CDR1 DFQATT and CDR2 SNEGSKA (reference sequence). The CDR3 loop spans 16 amino acids. Trimming pared 1 base from V and 0 bases from J, leaving 16 bases between. The CDR3, as DNA: TGCAGTGCTAGAGCGCAGGAGAACAGGGCCTCCTACGAGCAGTACTTC. Translation: CSARAQENRASYEQYF.

This clonotype was counted between two and nine times. The gene calls are TRBV4-1 and TRBJ2-1; D is perhaps TRBD1 (5 bases). Germline CDR1 reads MGHRA; CDR2 reads YSYEKL. V lost 7 bases to trimming and J lost 4 bases, with 17 bases between them. There are 15 residues in the CDR3. CDR3 sequence (DNA): TGCGCCAGCACCCCTCTTTCAGGGCATTACAATGAGCAGTTCTTC. Translated: CASTPLSGHYNEQFF.

This clonotype appeared a single time. CDR3: CAISDKGLIWETQYF. The CDR3 DNA is TGTGCCATCAGTGACAAGGGGTTAATCTGGGAGACCCAGTACTTC. V is TRBV10-3 and J is TRBJ2-5; a weak D match, TRBD1 (5 bases). This CDR3 has 15 amino acids. In germline, CDR1 is ENHRY, CDR2 SYGVKD. Between the trimmed V and J ends, which lost 3 bases and 5 bases, there was a span of 16 bases.

The J gene is TRBJ1-2, the V gene TRBV4-2; D is possibly TRBD1 (6 bases). The CDR3 runs to 15 residues. The V and J ends lost 0 bases and 4 bases respectively, with 12 bases between them. Germline V gene sequence: CDR1 LGHNA, CDR2 YNFKEQ. CDR3 amino acids: CASSQDGGGVYGYTF. The CDR3 coding sequence is TGTGCCAGCAGCCAAGATGGGGGGGGCGTCTATGGCTACACCTTC.